This T cell receptor beta chain was found in a study of monozygotic twins with inflammatory bowel disease. TCRdb derives one entry per CDR3 protein from the 5' RACE reads, leaving out DNA. Here the sample table reports 300,000 to 400,000 distinct CDR3 sequences. As for this clonotype: Its specificity is unknown.

Germline CDR1 reads SNHLY; CDR2 reads FYNNEI. The CDR3 spans 13 residues. General study results and limits: IBD patients exhibited fewer clonotypes shared with other individuals than healthy twins, particularly with disease activity. Immunosuppressive treatments differing between patients may have added repertoire variability.

The V gene is TRBV2, the J gene TRBJ2-7; lacking DNA, the TRBD1 call made by TCRdb goes unchecked. Sequenced: blood. This TCR came from a human donor with ulcerative colitis or Crohn's disease, or a healthy co-twin of an affected twin (not recorded which). CDR3 amino acids: CASSRTGDYEQYF.